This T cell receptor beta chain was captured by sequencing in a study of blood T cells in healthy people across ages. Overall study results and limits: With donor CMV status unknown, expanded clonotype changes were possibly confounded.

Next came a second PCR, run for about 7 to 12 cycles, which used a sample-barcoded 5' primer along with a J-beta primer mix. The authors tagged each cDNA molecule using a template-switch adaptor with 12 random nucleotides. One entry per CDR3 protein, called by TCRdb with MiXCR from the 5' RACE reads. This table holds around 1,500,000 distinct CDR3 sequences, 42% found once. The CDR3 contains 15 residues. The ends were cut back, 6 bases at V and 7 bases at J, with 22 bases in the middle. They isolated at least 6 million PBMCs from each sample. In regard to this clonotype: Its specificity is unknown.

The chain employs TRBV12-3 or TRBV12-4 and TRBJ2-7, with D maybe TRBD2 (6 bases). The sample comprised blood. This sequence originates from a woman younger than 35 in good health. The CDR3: CASRRGTGQYNEQYF. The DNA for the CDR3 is TGTGCCAGCAGGCGGGGAACGGGGCAATACAATGAGCAGTACTTC.